This is a list of T cell receptor beta chains from one sample in a study of T cell changes during pregnancy in multiple sclerosis. Repertoires were generated with immunoSEQ multiplex PCR, while TCRdb's copy carries only in-frame clones and drops some. The table lists almost 20,000 clones, 80% to 90% of them singletons, with around 7.7% in the top ten. The sequencing here drew on CD8+ T cells from peripheral blood mononuclear cells, taken in the second trimester of pregnancy. These receptors came from a female donor in good health, enrolled as a control in a pregnancy study. Each CDR3 is given with its conserved first and last residue. A D gene is named only where the DNA matches it firmly. Clone size is not always given. Where it is, it says once, few, many or a class for expanded clones.

D gene	J gene	clone size	V gene	CDR3 protein	CDR3 DNA
-	TRBJ1-2	-	TRBV18	CASSLLRGVVGYTF	TGTGCCAGCTCACTCCTCCGCGGAGTTGTGGGCTACACCTTC
-	TRBJ2-7	-	TRBV28	CASTLDGAYEQYF	TGTGCCAGCACCCTCGACGGAGCCTACGAGCAGTACTTC
TRBD2	TRBJ2-7	once	TRBV2	CASARVLAGSYEQYF	TGTGCCAGCGCAAGGGTACTAGCGGGATCCTACGAGCAGTACTTC
-	TRBJ2-2	-	TRBV9	CASSVATPTGELFF	TGTGCCAGCAGCGTAGCGACTCCCACCGGGGAGCTGTTTTTT
-	TRBJ2-7	-	TRBV21-1	CASSKKVSGGYSSYEQYF	TGTGCCAGCAGCAAAAAGGTTAGCGGGGGGTACAGCTCCTACGAGCAGTACTTC
TRBD1	TRBJ1-5	-	TRBV28	CASTLSNRGPWSNQPQHF	TGTGCCAGCACCCTCTCGAACAGGGGACCTTGGAGCAATCAGCCCCAGCATTTT
TRBD1	TRBJ2-6	-	TRBV15	CATSRGDRDTGANVLTF	TGTGCCACCAGCAGAGGGGACAGGGATACGGGGGCCAACGTCCTGACTTTC
TRBD1	TRBJ1-1	-	TRBV5-5	CASSLGQGMNTEAFF	TGTGCCAGCAGCCTAGGACAGGGTATGAACACTGAAGCTTTCTTT
-	TRBJ2-7	few	TRBV18	CASSQGASRHEQYF	TGTGCCAGCTCCCAAGGAGCTAGCAGACATGAGCAGTACTTC
TRBD2	TRBJ2-1	-	TRBV5-1	CASSPSGRDNEQFF	TGCGCCAGCAGCCCTAGCGGGAGAGACAATGAGCAGTTCTTC
TRBD1	TRBJ2-2	-	TRBV6-5	CASSKGQLITGELFF	TGTGCCAGCAGTAAGGGACAGCTAATCACCGGGGAGCTGTTTTTT
-	TRBJ2-3	-	TRBV4-1	CASSQGAADTQYF	TGCGCCAGCAGCCAAGGGGCAGCCGATACGCAGTATTTT
TRBD2	TRBJ2-3	-	TRBV2	CASSVGGGPPTDTQYF	TGTGCCAGCAGTGTCGGCGGGGGGCCCCCCACAGATACGCAGTATTTT
TRBD1	TRBJ2-1	-	TRBV5-6	CASSTGTVYNEQFF	TGTGCCAGCAGCACCGGGACAGTCTACAATGAGCAGTTCTTC
TRBD1	TRBJ1-3	medium-sized	TRBV6-1	CASDLGQASGNTIYF	TGTGCCAGCGACTTAGGACAGGCCTCTGGAAACACCATATATTTT
TRBD1	TRBJ2-5	-	TRBV6-6	CASSPWDRGPQETQYF	TGTGCCAGCAGTCCTTGGGACAGGGGGCCCCAAGAGACCCAGTACTTC
-	TRBJ2-1	once	TRBV7-6	CASSLGPGYSNEQFF	TGTGCCAGCAGCTTAGGGCCAGGGTATAGCAATGAGCAGTTCTTC
-	TRBJ2-7	once	TRBV6-1	CASRRQSSYEQYF	TGTGCCAGCAGGAGACAGAGCTCCTACGAGCAGTACTTC
TRBD1	TRBJ1-2	-	TRBV5-4	CASSQGVGGYTF	TGTGCCAGCAGCCAGGGGGTCGGTGGCTACACCTTC
TRBD2	TRBJ2-5	-	TRBV9	CASSPFGGQETQYF	TGTGCCAGCAGCCCTTTCGGGGGGCAAGAGACCCAGTACTTC
TRBD1	TRBJ2-7	-	TRBV5-1	CASGTGEGYEQYF	TGCGCCAGCGGGACAGGGGAGGGGTACGAGCAGTACTTC
TRBD1	TRBJ1-3	-	TRBV14	CASSPWDRIAGNTIYF	TGTGCCAGCAGCCCATGGGACAGGATCGCTGGAAACACCATATATTTT
TRBD2	TRBJ2-1	-	TRBV28	CASSSGLAGGPGNNEQFF	TGTGCCAGCAGTTCTGGACTAGCGGGAGGGCCGGGCAACAATGAGCAGTTCTTC
-	TRBJ2-1	-	TRBV9	CASGGGGIYNEQFF	TGTGCCAGCGGAGGGGGGGGAATCTACAATGAGCAGTTCTTC
-	TRBJ2-7	-	TRBV11-2	CASSPSSYEQYF	TGTGCCAGCAGCCCCTCTTCCTACGAGCAGTACTTC
TRBD2	TRBJ2-3	-	TRBV6-4	CASSSGDTDTQYF	TGTGCCAGTTCTAGCGGCGACACAGATACGCAGTATTTT
-	TRBJ2-5	-	TRBV4-1	CASSQGGGTQYF	TGCGCCAGCAGCCAAGGAGGGGGGACCCAGTACTTC
-	TRBJ2-7	-	TRBV28	CASSFGFEQYF	TGTGCCAGCAGTTTCGGTTTCGAGCAGTACTTC
-	TRBJ2-1	-	TRBV12-1	CASTNLAGAYNEQFF	TGTGCCAGCACAAACCTAGCGGGGGCTTACAATGAGCAGTTCTTC
TRBD2	TRBJ2-2	-	TRBV4-2	CASSQGLADAGELFF	TGTGCCAGCAGCCAAGGGCTAGCGGACGCCGGGGAGCTGTTTTTT
-	TRBJ2-7	few	TRBV27	CASSYLGMASYEQYF	TGTGCCAGCAGTTACCTAGGAATGGCATCCTACGAGCAGTACTTC
-	TRBJ1-1	-	TRBV29-1	CSGQRNTEAFF	TGCAGCGGACAGAGGAACACTGAAGCTTTCTTT
-	TRBJ2-7	-	TRBV30	CAWARDSYEQYF	TGTGCCTGGGCGCGGGATAGCTACGAGCAGTACTTC
-	TRBJ2-4	-	TRBV9	CASSVGASGNIQYF	TGTGCCAGCAGCGTAGGGGCCAGCGGAAACATTCAGTACTTC
-	TRBJ1-1	-	TRBV7-6	CASRGLMNTEAFF	TGTGCCAGCAGGGGGCTCATGAACACTGAAGCTTTCTTT
TRBD1	TRBJ1-2	-	TRBV5-4	CASSSPGQGFYGYTF	TGTGCCAGCAGCTCCCCGGGACAGGGTTTTTATGGCTACACCTTC
-	TRBJ1-2	once	TRBV7-9	CASSSLTLANYGYTF	TGTGCCAGCAGCTCCCTAACACTAGCTAACTATGGCTACACCTTC
TRBD1	TRBJ1-2	-	TRBV30	CAWSVGAGGLDGYTF	TGTGCCTGGAGTGTAGGTGCAGGGGGATTGGATGGCTACACCTTC
TRBD1	TRBJ1-1	-	TRBV7-9	CASSVLPGQGLTEAFF	TGTGCCAGCAGCGTACTACCGGGACAGGGGCTCACTGAAGCTTTCTTT
-	TRBJ2-1	-	TRBV2	CASSEAKNGVDEQFF	TGTGCCAGCAGTGAAGCGAAGAACGGGGTGGATGAGCAGTTCTTC
-	TRBJ1-2	-	TRBV5-4	CASSLGTLQGGYTF	TGTGCCAGCAGCCTCGGGACCCTTCAGGGGGGCTACACCTTC
-	TRBJ2-2	-	TRBV19	CASSMAATGELFF	TGTGCCAGTAGTATGGCTGCAACCGGGGAGCTGTTTTTT
TRBD1	TRBJ2-7	-	TRBV9	CASSVGDSVTYEQYF	TGTGCCAGCAGCGTAGGGGACAGTGTCACCTACGAGCAGTACTTC
-	TRBJ1-2	-	TRBV27	CASSRSRLYGYTF	TGTGCCAGCAGCCGGAGTAGGCTCTATGGCTACACCTTC
-	TRBJ1-4	-	TRBV6-1	CASSVLGGTNEKLFF	TGTGCCAGCAGTGTGTTGGGGGGAACTAATGAAAAACTGTTTTTT
TRBD1	TRBJ1-2	-	TRBV7-2	CASSSSGTGNYGYTF	TGTGCCAGCAGCTCCTCCGGGACAGGGAATTATGGCTACACCTTC
TRBD2	TRBJ2-1	-	TRBV2	CASSESSGLAGPLSYNEQFF	TGTGCCAGCAGTGAATCGTCGGGACTAGCGGGACCTCTTTCCTACAATGAGCAGTTCTTC
TRBD1	TRBJ2-2	-	TRBV28	CASSFGTDTGELFF	TGTGCCAGCAGTTTTGGGACAGATACCGGGGAGCTGTTTTTT
TRBD1	TRBJ1-5	-	TRBV5-1	CASSLATGGDVVSNQPQHF	TGCGCCAGCAGCTTGGCAACAGGGGGTGATGTAGTTAGCAATCAGCCCCAGCATTTT
-	TRBJ2-7	-	TRBV7-8	CASSLAGTRYEQYF	TGTGCCAGCAGCTTAGCGGGCACCCGATACGAGCAGTACTTC
-	TRBJ2-3	once	TRBV6-1	CAGRWADTQYF	TGTGCCGGAAGGTGGGCGGATACGCAGTATTTT
-	TRBJ2-6	-	TRBV13	CASSLGVSVRVLTF	TGTGCCAGCAGCTTAGGAGTGTCCGTCAGGGTCCTGACTTTC
TRBD2	TRBJ2-5	-	TRBV6-4	CASSPLAGGQETQYF	TGTGCCAGCAGTCCCCTAGCGGGGGGCCAAGAGACCCAGTACTTC
TRBD2	TRBJ2-3	once	TRBV7-9	CASSPAGERWDTQYF	TGTGCCAGCAGCCCAGCGGGGGAACGATGGGATACGCAGTATTTT
TRBD1	TRBJ1-1	-	TRBV7-9	CASSIQGRNTEAFF	TGTGCCAGCAGCATACAGGGGCGGAACACTGAAGCTTTCTTT
TRBD2	TRBJ2-1	-	TRBV7-9	CASSPRTSGSYNEQFF	TGTGCCAGCAGCCCGAGGACTAGCGGGAGTTACAATGAGCAGTTCTTC
TRBD2	TRBJ2-1	-	TRBV9	CASSPRTSGSPFEQFF	TGTGCCAGCAGCCCGAGGACTAGCGGGAGTCCATTTGAGCAGTTCTTC